These 25 T cell receptor beta chains came from one sample sequenced in a study of cytotoxic CD8 clonotypes in ibrutinib-treated CLL. TCRdb's copy holds only in-frame clones and misses some; the assay was immunoSEQ multiplex PCR. The table lists around 92,000 clones, roughly three quarters of them singletons. The sequenced sample was PBMCs, obtained after 24 months of ibrutinib treatment. These receptors originate from a human donor with chronic lymphocytic leukemia.

The chain joins TRBV19 to TRBJ2-7; no clear D. Between the trimmed V and J ends, which lost 3 bases and 0 bases, there was a span of 9 bases. The CDR3 is 14 residues long. Germline V gene data show CDR1 as LNHDA and CDR2 as SQIVND (reference sequence). The CDR3 loop reads CASSIGPPSYEQYF. The DNA of the CDR3 is TGTGCCAGTAGTATTGGGCCCCCCTCCTACGAGCAGTACTTC.

This chain joins TRBV19 and TRBJ1-5, with TRBD1 matching 11 bases. V shed 2 bases, J shed 1 base, and the junction held 4 bases outside the gene matches. Germline CDR1 reads LNHDA; CDR2 reads SQIVND (reference sequence). There are 17 residues in the CDR3. The CDR3 DNA sequence: TGTGCCAGTAGTATACGGGACAGGGGGATAAGCAATCAGCCCCAGCATTTT. It specifies CASSIRDRGISNQPQHF. Full variable domain (rest looked up from reference TRBV19 and TRBJ1-5): DGGITQSPKYLFRKEGQNVTLSCEQNLNHDAMYWYRQDPGQGLRLIYYSQIVNDFQKGDIAEGYSVSREKKESFPLTVTSAQKNPTAFYLCASSIRDRGISNQPQHFGDGTRLSIL.

The chain joins TRBV14 to TRBJ2-7; the D gene is possibly TRBD1 (6 bases). This CDR3 contains 12 residues. V was pared by 4 bases and J by 9 bases, with 13 bases between. Germline loops: CDR1 SGHDN, CDR2 FVKESK. The CDR3 sequence is CASSPRMGAQYF. The CDR3 DNA is TGTGCCAGCAGCCCCCGTATGGGGGCGCAGTACTTC.

The J gene is TRBJ2-1, the V gene TRBV11-2; the D gene is possibly TRBD2 (5 bases). The CDR3 consists of 15 residues. Trimming cost V 5 bases and J 3 bases, with 14 bases left between them. Germline CDR1 and CDR2: SGHAT and FQNNGV. The CDR3 protein is CASSPLRASYNEQFF. In DNA form, the CDR3 reads TGTGCCAGCAGCCCACTGCGGGCAAGCTACAATGAGCAGTTCTTC.

The V call is TRBV7-9, the J call TRBJ1-2; D unresolved. Germline V CDR1 and CDR2: SEHNR, FQNEAQ (reference sequence). The V gene lost 8 bases and the J gene lost 5 bases, with 6 bases spanning the gap. There are 10 residues in the CDR3. DNA of the CDR3: TGTGCCAGCGGAGTGTATGGCTACACCTTC. Encoded protein: CASGVYGYTF.

The chain employs TRBV4-1 and TRBJ2-1; tentative D call: TRBD1 (6 bases). V lost 0 bases, J lost 4 bases, and 13 bases lay in between. CDR3 length: 16 residues. Germline CDR1 reads MGHRA; CDR2 reads YSYEKL. In DNA, the CDR3 is TGCGCCAGCAGCCAAGACCCTGGGGGCGCATACAATGAGCAGTTCTTC. It codes for CASSQDPGGAYNEQFF.

The CDR3 DNA reads as TGTGCCAGCAGCTTGGGGGGGCTGATCACAGATACGCAGTATTTT. Its protein is CASSLGGLITDTQYF. This rearrangement joins TRBV7-3 to TRBJ2-3; D might be TRBD2 (7 bases). This CDR3 has 15 amino acids. Trimming took 3 bases from V and 2 from J, leaving 12 bases between them. Germline-derived CDR1 and CDR2 are SGHTA and FQGTGA.

The table lists this clone with a count of one. CDR3 amino acids: CASRWGGQGSYEQYF. In DNA form, the CDR3 reads TGTGCCAGTAGATGGGGTGGACAGGGCTCCTACGAGCAGTACTTC. This chain connects TRBV19 to TRBJ2-7; 8 bases fit TRBD1. Germline V gene sequence: CDR1 LNHDA, CDR2 SQIVND (reference sequence). Losses at the gene ends were 6 bases for V and 0 bases for J; bases not matched to a gene: 7. The CDR3 has 15 amino acids.

This chain joins TRBV19 and TRBJ1-2, with a weak D call TRBD1 (5 bases). The germline gives CDR1 LNHDA, CDR2 SQIVND (reference sequence). V gave up 3 bases and J gave up 4 bases, with 18 bases separating them. This CDR3 is built from 16 residues. CDR3 coding DNA: TGTGCCAGTAGTATTTCGGGCGGGGGAGCGAGCTATGGCTACACCTTC. Residues: CASSISGGGASYGYTF.

The genes are TRBV30 and TRBJ2-1; possible D gene TRBD1, 5 bases. V gave up 3 bases and J gave up 3 bases, with 15 bases separating them. Germline lookup yields CDR1 GTSNPN and CDR2 SVGIG (reference sequence). This CDR3 region has 15 residues. This CDR3 reads CAWSPDSSYYNEQFF. In nucleotides, the CDR3 is TGTGCCTGGAGCCCCGACAGTTCCTACTACAATGAGCAGTTCTTC.

This clone was counted a few times. Other DNA sequences in the same sample also yield this CDR3. The CDR3 loop reads CASSRGPNEKLFF. As DNA, the CDR3 is TGTGCCAGCAGTCGGGGACCTAATGAAAAACTGTTTTTT. The chain carries TRBV6-1 and TRBJ1-4; tentative D call: TRBD1 (5 bases). The ends were cut back, 5 bases at V and 3 bases at J, with 7 bases in the middle. The CDR3 extends over 13 amino acids. Germline-derived CDR1 and CDR2 are MNHNS and SASEGT.

The rearrangement uses TRBV6-4 and TRBJ1-1; no definite D call. Germline lookup yields CDR1 MRHNA and CDR2 SNTAGT. The germline V and J ends were trimmed by 6 bases and 4 bases, with 15 bases remaining between them. This CDR3 has 14 residues. CDR3 sequence (DNA): TGTGCCAGCAGACCCACCGGGCTGGCCACTGAAGCTTTCTTT. Translated: CASRPTGLATEAFF.

The CDR3 protein is CASSQEAPGGTNIQYF. The CDR3 region has the DNA TGCGCCAGCAGCCAAGAAGCCCCGGGGGGTACCAACATTCAGTACTTC. The rearrangement uses TRBV4-1 and TRBJ2-4, with 7 positions matching TRBD2. CDR3 length: 16 amino acids. Trimming at V came to 0 bases and at J to 7 bases, leaving 9 bases not matched to a gene. From germline, CDR1 is MGHRA and CDR2 YSYEKL.

The chain uses TRBV4-3 and TRBJ1-1, with 11 bases aligning to TRBD1. The V and J ends lost 4 bases and 5 bases, in that order; junction bases with no gene match: 9. From germline, CDR1 is LGHNA and CDR2 YSLEER. The CDR3 loop spans 16 amino acids. The CDR3 loop is CASSPRTGGWGTEAFF. Written as DNA, the CDR3 is TGCGCCAGCAGCCCCAGGACAGGGGGCTGGGGTACTGAAGCTTTCTTT.

As concerns this clone: One end of the junction is discordant with germline, which a read error may explain. V gene TRBV10-3 combines with J gene TRBJ2-7; D is unclear. Germline CDR1 ENHRY, CDR2 SYGVKD. The CDR3 is 12 residues long. The CDR3 here is CASSGLGYEQYF. CDR3 nucleotide sequence: TGTGCCAGCAGTGGTCTAGGCTACGAGCAGTACTTC.

V and J are TRBV4-1 and TRBJ2-3, with D unclear. There are 16 residues in the CDR3. The V gene lost 1 base and the J gene lost 2 bases, with 13 bases spanning the gap. CDR1 MGHRA and CDR2 YSYEKL come from the germline V gene. CDR3 in amino acids: CASSQAGGSTTDTQYF. The DNA for the CDR3 is TGCGCCAGCAGCCAAGCTGGTGGCAGTACCACAGATACGCAGTATTTT.

The chain is built from TRBV5-6 and TRBJ2-7; 15 bases align to TRBD2. The CDR3 is made up of 16 amino acids. The J segment lost 8 bases and the V segment lost 4 bases, leaving 10 bases of the junction unmatched. Looked up from germline, CDR1 is SGHDT and CDR2 is YYEEEE. The DNA for the CDR3 is TGTGCCAGCAGCCCTCAAGGGACTAGCGGGAGGCCCCAGCAGTACTTC. Its translation is CASSPQGTSGRPQQYF.

The rearrangement joins TRBV30 to TRBJ2-7, with 7 bases fitting TRBD1. The CDR3 contains 11 residues. V was pared by 4 bases and J by 4 bases, with 1 base of the junction left unmatched. The V gene's germline CDR1 is GTSNPN and CDR2 SVGIG (reference sequence). DNA of the CDR3: TGTGCCTGGAACAGGGGATACGAGCAGTACTTC. This gives the protein CAWNRGYEQYF.

The chain is built from TRBV7-2 and TRBJ1-1; 8 bases match TRBD1. The CDR3 is made up of 14 amino acids. V gave up 4 bases and J gave up 1 base; unmatched junction bases: 2. Germline-derived CDR1 and CDR2 are SGHTA and FQGNSA. CDR3 loop: CASSSGQGNTEAFF. In DNA, the CDR3 is TGTGCCAGCAGCTCAGGACAGGGGAACACTGAAGCTTTCTTT.

This rearrangement joins TRBV11-2 to TRBJ2-7, with 7 nucleotides matching TRBD2. CDR1 and CDR2 from the germline V gene are SGHAT and FQNNGV. J lost 4 bases, V lost 7 bases, and 16 bases had no gene match. CDR3 length: 16 residues. CDR3 sequence: CASTSGRAGVGYEQYF. The DNA of the CDR3 is TGTGCCAGCACCTCCGGTCGCGCGGGAGTAGGTTACGAGCAGTACTTC.

The rearrangement joins TRBV5-4 to TRBJ1-2, with no clear D. The V gene lost 0 bases and the J gene lost 7 bases, with 7 bases spanning the gap. From germline, CDR1 is SGHNT and CDR2 YYREEE (reference sequence). The CDR3 spans 12 residues. The CDR3 here is CASSLARVGYTF. In DNA, the CDR3 is TGTGCCAGCAGCTTGGCTAGGGTTGGCTACACCTTC. Supplemented by reference TRBV5-4 and TRBJ1-2, the full variable domain reads ETGVTQSPTHLIKTRGQQVTLRCSSQSGHNTVSWYQQALGQGPQFIFQYYREEENGRGNFPPRFSGLQFPNYSSELNVNALELDDSALYLCASSLARVGYTFGSGTRLTVV.

V gene TRBV28 combines with J gene TRBJ1-1; tentatively, D is TRBD1 (5 bases). CDR1 and CDR2 (germline): MDHEN, SYDVKM. CDR3 length: 15 residues. V lost 3 bases and J 0 bases, leaving 11 bases between the germline ends. CDR3 protein: CASSFPTALNTEAFF. For the CDR3, the DNA is TGTGCCAGCAGTTTCCCGACAGCCTTGAACACTGAAGCTTTCTTT. The full variable domain, rest sourced from reference TRBV28 and TRBJ1-1, is DVKVTQSSRYLVKRTGEKVFLECVQDMDHENMFWYRQDPGLGLRLIYFSYDVKMKEKGDIPEGYSVSREKKERFSLILESASTNQTSMYLCASSFPTALNTEAFFGQGTRLTVV.

The CDR3 DNA sequence: TGTGCCTGGAGCGACAAGTCCCGCTACGAGCAGTACTTC. Amino acids: CAWSDKSRYEQYF. The rearrangement links TRBV30 to TRBJ2-7; no clear D gene. The CDR3 totals 13 residues. Germline lookup yields CDR1 GTSNPN and CDR2 SVGIG (reference sequence). The ends were cut back, 3 bases at V and 3 bases at J, with 12 bases in the middle.

This clone was picked up a small number of times. The rearrangement links TRBV18 to TRBJ2-4; TRBD2 matches 14 bases. V lost 3 bases, J lost 9 bases, and 7 bases stayed unmatched. Looked up from germline, CDR1 is KGHSH and CDR2 is LQKENI. The CDR3 contains 16 residues. The CDR3 reads CASSPSGLAGDGIQYF. The DNA for the CDR3 is TGTGCCAGCTCACCCTCGGGACTAGCGGGAGACGGCATTCAGTACTTC.

The chain couples TRBV2 to TRBJ2-2; 8 bases are a match to TRBD2. After removal of 4 bases from V and 8 bases from J, the junction contained 9 bases not matched to a gene. Germline V lookup: CDR1 SNHLY, CDR2 FYNNEI. The CDR3 is made up of 15 amino acids. CDR3 residues: CASSGNSGGAGELFF. The CDR3 bases are TGTGCCAGCAGTGGGAATTCGGGAGGGGCAGGGGAGCTGTTTTTT.